The clone carrying this TCR beta chain was found many times. The antigen remains undetermined. Every sequencing run generated over 160 million TCR-beta sequences from 15-18 subjects. TCRdb independently ran MiXCR on the 5' RACE reads; one entry per CDR3 protein. The data hold about 87,000 distinct CDR3 sequences, with under 4.5% observed a single time. The CDR3 spans 16 residues. The J segment lost 8 bases and the V segment lost 0 bases, leaving 5 bases of the junction unmatched. In germline, CDR1 is SGHTA, CDR2 FQGNSA. This sample stems from a study of neurological immune-mediated disorders. Study-wide context: Of the 34 patients who had multiple sclerosis, around 30 had the relapsing-remitting form and 3 had the secondary progressive form. Points from the study as a whole: Phylogenetic grouping assigned the repertoires of 18 of 34 multiple sclerosis patients to a single related-CDR3 cluster, which may represent a signature.

The unsorted libraries had their origin in 2 million PBMCs stored at -80 C. The sequencing input was PBMCs. The chain is built from TRBV7-2 and TRBJ1-4, with 11 nucleotides matching TRBD1. The receptor's source is a woman in her forties or fifties with multiple sclerosis. The chain's CDR3 is CASSLAGQGVFEKLFF. CDR3 nucleotides: TGTGCCAGCAGCTTAGCGGGACAGGGGGTCTTCGAAAAACTGTTTTTT.